Listed below are T cell receptor beta chains from one sample, sequenced in a study of beta chain features in type 1 diabetes. Produced via immunoSEQ multiplex PCR; TCRdb's table is partial and in-frame only. The sample records about 900,000 clones, 15% to 20% being singletons. The sequenced sample was naive CD4+ T cells from blood. All receptors come from a woman aged 18-29 years in good health. The CDR3 runs from the conserved cysteine through the conserved F or W. Fields, in order: J gene, clone size, D gene, V gene, CDR3 DNA, CDR3 protein. D genes are given only for firm matches. A clone size is listed for some rows: how often the clone was seen (once, few, many), or a class if it is expanded.

TRBJ2-7	NA	TRBD1	TRBV18	TGTGCCAGCTCACCACACGACAGGGTAACGAGCGAGCAGTACTTC	CASSPHDRVTSEQYF
TRBJ2-7	few	TRBD2	TRBV28	TGTGCCAGCACCCCGTGGGAGGGTTCAGCCTACGAGCAGTACTTC	CASTPWEGSAYEQYF
TRBJ2-7	NA	NA	TRBV6-5	TGTGCCAGCAGTTCTCTCCTCGAGCAGTACTTC	CASSSLLEQYF
TRBJ2-7	few	TRBD1	TRBV28	TGTGCCAGCAGTTTGTTCGGACAGGGGCCTTACGAGCAGTACTTC	CASSLFGQGPYEQYF
TRBJ2-7	NA	NA	TRBV7-6	TGTGCCAGCAGCCCCCGATCATCCGGGAATTTCTACGAGCAGTACTTC	CASSPRSSGNFYEQYF
TRBJ2-1	NA	TRBD2	TRBV5-1	TGCGCCAGCAGTCCCGGACTAGCGGGCTACAATGAGCAGTTCTTC	CASSPGLAGYNEQFF
TRBJ1-5	NA	NA	TRBV7-2	TGTGCCAGCAGCTTAGTCGACCAGCCCCAGCATTTT	CASSLVDQPQHF
TRBJ1-3	NA	NA	TRBV11-2	TGTGCCAGCAGCCCTCCGGTTGGAAACACCATATATTTT	CASSPPVGNTIYF
TRBJ2-2	NA	TRBD1	TRBV5-1	TGCGCCAGCAGCACCGACAGGGGGAGGGAGCTGTTTTTT	CASSTDRGRELFF
TRBJ1-1	NA	NA	TRBV9	TGTGCCAGCAGCTCCGAACCGGGCGGGGGGAGTGAAGCTTTCTTT	CASSSEPGGGSEAFF
TRBJ2-1	NA	NA	TRBV5-1	TGCGCCAGCAGCGTACAGGGTGACGGGAACAATGAGCAGTTCTTC	CASSVQGDGNNEQFF
TRBJ2-7	few	TRBD2	TRBV2	TGTGCCAGCAGAACGAGACTAGCGGGCGCTATGAAGAGCTACGAGCAGTACTTC	CASRTRLAGAMKSYEQYF
TRBJ2-3	NA	TRBD1	TRBV5-4	TGTGCCAGCAGCTTCAGGACAGGGACCAGAGACACAGATACGCAGTATTTT	CASSFRTGTRDTDTQYF
TRBJ1-1	few	NA	TRBV27	TGTGCCAGCAGTTTAAGGCAGGACAGTCCTGAAGCTTTCTTT	CASSLRQDSPEAFF
TRBJ1-2	few	NA	TRBV19	TGTGCCAGTAGTATTGGGCACAACATTCTCCTTTATGGCTACACCTTC	CASSIGHNILLYGYTF
TRBJ1-1	few	NA	TRBV29-1	TGCAGCGGGGGACGGTCGTCCACTGAAGCTTTCTTT	CSGGRSSTEAFF